What follows describes a single TCR beta chain. The antigen remains unidentified. This record comes from a study of a mutant IDH1 vaccine in newly diagnosed glioma. About the research overall: Treated patients were roughly 62% male, around 40% female, mean age about 41 years. The earlier regimen, radiotherapy, temozolomide, or both, was most often both. General study points: Immune responses induced by the vaccine were seen in roughly 93% of patients, spanning multiple MHC alleles.

Measured with immunoSEQ multiplex PCR; TCRdb has only the in-frame clones, and not every one. The sample includes around 50,000 clones, around four fifths of them seen just once. Trimming took 3 bases from V and 2 from J; bases not matched to a gene: 4. The CDR3 is made up of 16 amino acids. Germline lookup yields CDR1 SGHNT and CDR2 YENEEA. Noted time point: week 5, during vaccination. Doses comprised 300 ug of mutant IDH1 20-mer peptide each, plus topical imiquimod. This receptor was taken from a man aged 50-60 years with glioma. The chain joins TRBV11-3 to TRBJ2-2; TRBD2 matches 9 bases. This specimen consisted of PBMCs, obtained from a glioma patient whose treatment included an IDH1 peptide vaccine. The CDR3 is CASSFASGANTGELFF. The CDR3, as DNA: TGTGCCAGCAGCTTCGCTAGCGGGGCCAACACCGGGGAGCTGTTTTTT.